These 12 T cell receptor beta chains originate from one sample sequenced in a study of a mutant IDH1 vaccine in newly diagnosed glioma. Assay used: immunoSEQ multiplex PCR; TCRdb lists only in-frame clones, some missing. The table shows tens of thousands of clones, with just over 90% occurring only once. Time point meaning: baseline, week 1 (first vaccination visit). Treatment: pre-vaccination baseline after standard-of-care therapy. The sequenced sample was PBMCs, obtained from a glioma patient treated with radiotherapy, temozolomide or both. These receptors were collected from a man aged 35 to 55 with glioma.

This clone was seen more than once but under ten times. The chain recombines TRBV30 with TRBJ2-1, with 12 bases fitting TRBD2. Germline V gene data show CDR1 as GTSNPN and CDR2 as SVGIG (reference sequence). This CDR3 spans 16 amino acids. Trimming cost V 1 base and J 4 bases; bases outside gene matches: 5. The CDR3, as DNA: TGTGCCTGGAGTGGACTAGCGGGGGCCCTTTACAATGAGCAGTTCTTC. Its protein product is CAWSGLAGALYNEQFF.

This clone was found once. The chain carries TRBV6-5 and TRBJ1-1; D is possibly TRBD1 (6 bases). Trimming took 8 bases from V and 5 from J, leaving 15 bases between them. The CDR3 extends over 13 amino acids. The germline V gene has CDR1 MNHEY and CDR2 SVGAGI. The DNA of the CDR3 is TGTGCCAGCCAATTCAACAGGGAAACTGAAGCTTTCTTT. Translated, it gives CASQFNRETEAFF.

The chain employs TRBV6-4 and TRBJ1-6; D ambiguous. V lost 2 bases, J lost 8 bases, and 7 bases lay in between. This CDR3 has 13 amino acids. The germline gives CDR1 MRHNA, CDR2 SNTAGT. DNA for the CDR3: TGTGCCAGCAGTGACGTCCGGGATTCACCCCTCCACTTT. Its translation is CASSDVRDSPLHF.

V usage is TRBV7-8 and J usage is TRBJ1-1, with D unresolved. The CDR3 length is 13 residues. The ends were cut back, 4 bases at V and 1 base at J, with 7 bases in the middle. Per germline, CDR1 SGHVS and CDR2 FQNEAQ. CDR3 sequence (DNA): TGTGCCAGCAGCTGGAGGAAGAACACTGAAGCTTTCTTT. As protein: CASSWRKNTEAFF.

The chain links TRBV4-3 to TRBJ1-4; D may be TRBD1 (5 bases). V was pared by 0 bases and J by 8 bases, with 16 bases between. Looked up from germline, CDR1 is LGHNA and CDR2 is YSLEER. The CDR3 loop spans 16 amino acids. The CDR3 DNA reads TGCGCCAGCAGCCAAGATCATGCAGTTGGGGGGGAAAAACTGTTTTTT. Its protein is CASSQDHAVGGEKLFF.

This sequence joins TRBV6-5 and TRBJ1-2, with D tentatively TRBD1 (6 bases). The V and J ends lost 6 bases and 4 bases respectively, with 15 bases between them. CDR3 length: 14 residues. The germline V gene encodes CDR1 MNHEY and CDR2 SVGAGI. For the CDR3, the DNA is TGTGCCAGCAGACCCCAGGGGCGCTTCTATGGCTACACCTTC. Protein: CASRPQGRFYGYTF.

V and J are TRBV19 and TRBJ2-1, with 13 nucleotides matching TRBD2. Trimming removed 1 base from V and 8 bases from J; junction bases left unmatched: 14. Looked up from germline, CDR1 is LNHDA and CDR2 is SQIVND (reference sequence). This CDR3 has 19 amino acids. The CDR3 bases are TGTGCCAGTAGTATAGGCCCAGGCCGAGGGACTAGCGGGACCGATGAGCAGTTCTTC. This codes for CASSIGPGRGTSGTDEQFF.

This chain links TRBV6-5 with TRBJ1-3; 7 positions agree with TRBD1. Per germline, CDR1 MNHEY and CDR2 SVGAGI. This CDR3 has 13 residues. The V segment lost 7 bases and the J segment 7 bases; nucleotides outside the gene matches: 7. The CDR3 region is CASTDRARNTIYF. The CDR3 DNA is TGTGCCAGCACCGACAGGGCTCGGAACACCATATATTTT.

This chain uses TRBV5-6 with TRBJ2-7; D ambiguous. There are 12 residues in the CDR3. The V gene's germline CDR1 is SGHDT and CDR2 YYEEEE. V was trimmed by 2 bases and J by 3 bases, leaving 6 bases between them. The CDR3, as DNA: TGTGCCAGCAGCTTTGGCCTCTACGAGCAGTACTTC. Translation gives CASSFGLYEQYF.

In regard to this clone: The junction departs from germline at one end; a sequencing error may be responsible. This chain links TRBV7-7 with TRBJ2-7; D is undetermined. The CDR3 consists of 14 residues. Germline CDR1 SSHAT, CDR2 FNYEAQ (reference sequence). The CDR3 coding sequence is TGTGCTAGCAGCGCCACATTAACCTCCTACGAGCAGTACTTC. Translation gives CASSATLTSYEQYF.

The CDR3 is CASSESPRVRGYTF. CDR3 DNA: TGTGCCAGCAGTGAATCTCCACGGGTGAGAGGCTACACCTTC. The V and J genes are TRBV25-1 and TRBJ1-2; no clear D gene. Germline V gives CDR1 MGHDK, CDR2 SYGVNS. V dropped 1 base and J dropped 8 bases, with 14 bases sitting between them. The CDR3 is 14 residues long.

V is TRBV25-1 and J is TRBJ2-7; D is uncertain. V shed 4 bases and J shed 5 bases, with 12 bases lying between them. The germline V gene encodes CDR1 MGHDK and CDR2 SYGVNS. The CDR3 contains 13 residues. The CDR3 reads CASSASLYHEQYF. CDR3 DNA: TGTGCCAGCAGTGCTAGTCTCTACCACGAGCAGTACTTC.